This T cell receptor (beta chain) was recorded in a study of CD8 T cells in Susac syndrome. For this clonotype: Antigen: not known.

TCR beta sequencing was performed on blood CD8+ and CD4+ T cells. TEMRA cells underwent FACS enrichment and CD8+ and CD4+ T cells underwent negative isolation. Study results and limitations: The relatively small number of individuals in the TCR sequencing and HLA analysis was acknowledged by the study.

The authors reverse transcribed roughly 0.5 to 1 ug RNA with random hexamers. Multiplex PCR with immunoSEQ amplified the TCR beta CDR3 across 54 Vbeta and 13 Jbeta. MiXCR was run by TCRdb on the immunoSEQ multiplex PCR reads, yielding one entry per CDR3 protein. The table includes approximately 230,000 distinct CDR3 sequences, 93% detected once. CDR1 is SQVTM and CDR2 is ANQGSEA in the germline V gene. The ends lost 6 bases at V and 0 bases at J; junction bases unmatched: 6. CDR3 length: 14 amino acids. This TCR was sampled from a human donor with multiple sclerosis. The J gene is TRBJ2-3, the V gene TRBV29-1, with 7 bases matching TRBD1. Sequenced material: CD4+ T cells from PBMCs. The CDR3 sequence is CSVPRRGSTDTQYF. CDR3 coding DNA: TGCAGCGTCCCTCGCAGGGGGAGCACAGATACGCAGTATTTT.